The following is a T cell receptor (beta chain) sequence with its context. These data come from a study of CD8 T cells in ankylosing spondylitis. The germline V and J ends were trimmed by 5 bases and 3 bases, with 13 bases remaining between them. Germline lookup yields CDR1 SEHNR and CDR2 FQNEAQ (reference sequence). This CDR3 region has 15 residues. Quantitative 5'-RACE was performed with molecular barcodes, and it yielded the TCR beta libraries. TCRdb called the 5' RACE reads again in MiXCR, with one record for every CDR3 protein. This table has just over 350,000 distinct CDR3 sequences, around 20% appearing once.

V gene TRBV7-9 combines with J gene TRBJ2-2; D is possibly TRBD1 (5 bases). This clonotype was obtained from a male donor with ankylosing spondylitis or in good health (not recorded which). The sample taken for sequencing was blood, either unsorted or a sorted T cell fraction (not recorded which). The CDR3 reads CASSRGWLDTGELFF. The CDR3, as DNA: TGTGCCAGCAGCAGGGGCTGGTTGGACACCGGGGAGCTGTTTTTT.